This T cell receptor beta chain is drawn from a study of spatial heterogeneity in lung cancer. In the study overall: An average of more than ten raw reads was observed per unique TCR and UMI combination.

This clonotype was observed a few times. Time point: blood at routine non-recurrence follow-up after resection. Sequencing was performed on whole RNA extracted from tumor and nontumor lung tissue, or from frozen PBMC, and the material was left unsorted. The V and J ends lost 1 base and 7 bases, in that order; junction bases with no gene match: 4. This CDR3 contains 15 residues. Germline V gene lookup returns CDR1 SGHTA and CDR2 FQGNSA. Unique molecular identifiers, one per molecule, were present on every TCR cDNA molecule. TCRdb analysed the 5' RACE reads with MiXCR anew, one entry per CDR3 protein. The repertoire holds some 41,000 distinct CDR3 sequences, 20% to 25% seen once, with 7% to 7.5% in the top ten.

This chain connects TRBV7-2 to TRBJ2-2; TRBD2 matches 9 bases. The material sequenced was PBMCs, taken at follow-up. This TCR came from a female donor with early-stage non-small cell lung cancer. CDR3 bases: TGTGCCAGCAGCTTAGGGCTAGCGGGACTCGGGGAGCTGTTTTTT. As protein: CASSLGLAGLGELFF.